This TCR beta chain appears in the sequencing data of a study of T cells after yellow fever vaccination. As for the study in general: Where fractions had low cell numbers, libraries were prepared from them with the SMART-Seq v4 Ultra Low Input RNA kit.

General observations from the study: Peaking faster, on day 5 versus 15, the secondary response was nonetheless weaker. Clones from primary vaccination mostly reappeared after the booster (about 97% CD4, around 90% CD8).

Production of TCR cDNA was by 5'RACE template switching, which also added a universal primer site and UMIs. From the 5' RACE reads, TCRdb called clonotypes with MiXCR, one entry per CDR3 protein. The data hold hundreds of thousands of distinct CDR3 sequences, with around 20% observed a single time. This clonotype came up a few times. Its antigen is unknown. The CDR3 contains 13 residues. CDR1 is DFQATT, CDR2 SNEGSKA, per germline (reference sequence). Trimming left V 3 bases short and J 4 bases short, with 13 bases between. Sequenced material: PBMCs, taken before the yellow fever booster vaccination. The source is a man aged 18-30 years who received the YFV17D yellow fever vaccine. The rearrangement uses TRBV20-1 and TRBJ2-7; D not certain. CDR3 sequence (DNA): TGCAGTGCTAGTGAACCAGTATCGTACGAGCAGTACTTC. It translates to CSASEPVSYEQYF.